Each of the 30 T cell receptor beta chains below was sequenced from the same sample in a study of cytomegalovirus exposure and HLA in healthy donors. Primers for the PCR totalled 60 Vbeta and 13 Jbeta. The method was immunoSEQ multiplex PCR; TCRdb's version includes in-frame clones alone and lacks a portion of them. The data show about 170,000 clones, with approximately 70% seen just once and under 7% held by the top ten. The specimen was PBMCs. The receptor set was obtained from a woman aged 18-29 years in good health and CMV-seropositive.

This clone was recorded only once. The rearrangement uses TRBV4-1 and TRBJ1-1; 9 nucleotides align to TRBD1. The CDR3 covers 14 residues. Trimming took 4 bases from V and 4 from J; bases not matched to a gene: 4. Germline loops: CDR1 MGHRA, CDR2 YSYEKL. This CDR3 is CASSRTGGITEAFF. Written as DNA, the CDR3 is TGCGCCAGCAGCCGCACAGGGGGCATCACTGAAGCTTTCTTT.

The chain couples TRBV29-1 to TRBJ2-3, with D maybe TRBD2 (6 bases). CDR3 length: 12 residues. In germline, CDR1 is SQVTM, CDR2 ANQGSEA. Trimming stripped 4 bases from V and 9 bases from J, with 14 bases between. This CDR3 is CSVVSAGSTQYF. The DNA of the CDR3 is TGCAGCGTTGTGTCCGCGGGAAGCACGCAGTATTTT.

The rearrangement links TRBV19 to TRBJ1-3; no reliable D call. The germline V and J ends were trimmed by 3 bases and 0 bases, with 12 bases remaining between them. The CDR3 length is 16 residues. CDR1 and CDR2 from the germline V gene are LNHDA and SQIVND (reference sequence). CDR3 DNA: TGTGCCAGTAGTATTGGGAGAGCTTCCTCTGGAAACACCATATATTTT. This gives the protein CASSIGRASSGNTIYF.

This chain uses TRBV6-1 with TRBJ2-7, with 11 bases matching TRBD1. Losses at the gene ends were 10 bases for V and 2 bases for J; bases not matched to a gene: 7. Germline CDR1 and CDR2: MNHNS and SASEGT. The CDR3 is 14 amino acids. DNA for the CDR3: TGTGCCATCAGGGGGGGACAGGGGGCCTACGAGCAGTACTTC. Its protein product is CAIRGGQGAYEQYF.

The chain uses TRBV19 and TRBJ1-1, with a possible D match to TRBD1 (5 bases). Germline CDR1 and CDR2: LNHDA and SQIVND (reference sequence). The V end lost 5 bases, the J end lost 6 bases, and 16 bases lay between the germline ends. The CDR3 length is 14 residues. The CDR3 reads CASSPPGGGAEAFF. The CDR3 bases are TGTGCCAGTAGTCCCCCGGGGGGTGGGGCTGAAGCTTTCTTT.

CDR3 amino acids: CASSLGTSGGQDTQYF. CDR3 coding DNA: TGTGCCAGCAGCTTAGGGACTAGCGGGGGGCAAGATACGCAGTATTTT. The J gene is TRBJ2-3, the V gene TRBV5-8, with TRBD2 identical over 15 bases. CDR1 and CDR2 from the germline V gene are SGHTS and YDEGEE. V trimming: 2 bases; J trimming: 5 bases; junction bases outside the gene matches: 3. The CDR3 consists of 16 residues.

The rearrangement links TRBV7-9 to TRBJ2-1, with TRBD1 matching over 11 bases. V gave up 6 bases and J gave up 6 bases; unmatched junction bases: 7. CDR1 is SEHNR and CDR2 is FQNEAQ in the germline V gene (reference sequence). The CDR3 is 15 residues long. In DNA, the CDR3 is TGTGCCAGCAGACCGGGACAGGGGGAGCGCAATGAGCAGTTCTTC. The encoded protein is CASRPGQGERNEQFF.

The rearrangement uses TRBV9 and TRBJ1-5; no firm D call. Trimming removed 4 bases from V and 0 bases from J, with 11 bases in between. Per germline, CDR1 SGDLS and CDR2 YYNGEE. The CDR3 loop spans 15 amino acids. The CDR3, as DNA: TGTGCCAGCAGCAAAAACAGTGATAGCAATCAGCCCCAGCATTTT. Residues: CASSKNSDSNQPQHF.

The genes are TRBV27 and TRBJ2-3; 8 positions agree with TRBD2. The CDR3 extends over 17 amino acids. V lost 5 bases to trimming and J lost 4 bases; unmatched junction nucleotides: 14. Germline V lookup: CDR1 MNHEY, CDR2 SMNVEV (reference sequence). The CDR3 loop is CASSDYYGGAPSDTQYF. The CDR3 region has the DNA TGTGCCAGCAGTGACTATTACGGGGGGGCCCCCTCAGATACGCAGTATTTT.

Comments on this clone: Compared with germline, one end of the junction differs, possibly owing to a read error. The chain employs TRBV6-5 and TRBJ2-5, with TRBD2 matching over 8 bases. CDR3 length: 15 amino acids. The germline V gene encodes CDR1 MNHEY and CDR2 SVGAGI. The CDR3 is CASSNFAGGQETQHF. The CDR3 DNA sequence: TGTGCCAGCAGTAACTTCGCGGGGGGTCAAGAGACCCAGCACTTC.

The rearrangement joins TRBV7-9 to TRBJ1-2; D perhaps matches TRBD1 (5 bases). This CDR3 spans 14 amino acids. Germline V CDR1 and CDR2: SEHNR, FQNEAQ (reference sequence). Trimming took 4 bases from V and 5 from J, leaving 14 bases between them. In DNA form, the CDR3 reads TGTGCCAGCAGCTCCACCCGGGGGTTATATGGCTACACCTTC. As protein: CASSSTRGLYGYTF. Full variable domain (outside the CDR3, taken from reference TRBV7-9 and TRBJ1-2): DTGVSQNPRHKITKRGQNVTFRCDPISEHNRLYWYRQTLGQGPEFLTYFQNEAQLEKSRLLSDRFSAERPKGSFSTLEIQRTEQGDSAMYLCASSSTRGLYGYTFGSGTRLTVV.

V is TRBV27 and J is TRBJ1-5; no reliable D call. The CDR3 sequence is 16 residues long. Germline V gene data show CDR1 as MNHEY and CDR2 as SMNVEV (reference sequence). Trimming pared 2 bases from V and 0 bases from J, leaving 11 bases between. This chain's CDR3 is CASSLAPGGSNQPQHF. The CDR3 coding sequence is TGTGCCAGCAGTTTAGCTCCGGGAGGTAGCAATCAGCCCCAGCATTTT.

This chain links TRBV10-3 with TRBJ2-5, with 8 bases identical to TRBD2. The CDR3 is 15 residues long. V trimming: 0 bases; J trimming: 2 bases; junction bases outside the gene matches: 2. Germline V CDR1 and CDR2: ENHRY, SYGVKD. CDR3 DNA sequence: TGTGCCATCAGTGAGTCGGTAGCGGGGCAAGAGACCCAGTACTTC. The encoded protein is CAISESVAGQETQYF.

The rearrangement links TRBV27 to TRBJ1-3, with 7 bases lining up with TRBD1. The germline V gene encodes CDR1 MNHEY and CDR2 SMNVEV (reference sequence). The J segment lost 9 bases and the V segment lost 5 bases, leaving 10 bases of the junction unmatched. The CDR3 runs to 14 residues. CDR3 in amino acids: CASSTLTGAPTIYF. DNA for the CDR3: TGTGCCAGCAGTACACTCACAGGGGCCCCCACCATATATTTT.

This chain connects TRBV19 to TRBJ2-4; 8 bases are a match to TRBD1. The CDR3 extends over 14 amino acids. The ends lost 5 bases at V and 7 bases at J; junction bases unmatched: 7. Per the germline V gene, CDR1 is LNHDA and CDR2 is SQIVND (reference sequence). CDR3 sequence reads: CASSPDRTGNIQYF. Written as DNA, the CDR3 is TGTGCCAGTAGTCCCGACAGGACAGGGAACATTCAGTACTTC.

The rearrangement links TRBV19 to TRBJ1-1; D is unclear. From germline, CDR1 is LNHDA and CDR2 SQIVND (reference sequence). V was cut by 3 bases and J by 1 base, with 9 bases left in between. The CDR3 is 14 residues long. DNA for the CDR3: TGTGCCAGTAGTATGAATAGAGGGAACACTGAAGCTTTCTTT. This sequence encodes CASSMNRGNTEAFF.

The DNA for the CDR3 is TGTGCCAGTAGTATAAGGACACCTTCCTACGAGCAGTACTTC. Encoded protein: CASSIRTPSYEQYF. The chain carries TRBV19 and TRBJ2-5; tentatively, D is TRBD1 (5 bases). The J call may be wrong; the DNA end is better matched by TRBJ2-7. Germline V gene lookup returns CDR1 LNHDA and CDR2 SQIVND (reference sequence). This CDR3 contains 14 residues.

In this sample, this clone turned up a few times. The chain is built from TRBV5-5 and TRBJ1-1; D remains unclear. The CDR3 runs 14 residues. Germline loops: CDR1 SGHKS, CDR2 YYEKEE (reference sequence). V was cut by 3 bases and J by 3 bases, with 12 bases left in between. CDR3 amino acids: CASSWATRDTEAFF. In DNA form, the CDR3 reads TGTGCCAGCAGCTGGGCCACGAGGGACACTGAAGCTTTCTTT.

This clone was observed a few times. The chain recombines TRBV28 with TRBJ1-5; D not certain. The CDR3 contains 15 residues. Germline V gene lookup returns CDR1 MDHEN and CDR2 SYDVKM. Deletions cut 5 bases from V and 6 bases from J, with 17 bases between. The CDR3 loop reads CASSPRPPEGQPQHF. The CDR3 coding sequence is TGTGCCAGCAGTCCACGCCCCCCGGAGGGTCAGCCCCAGCATTTT.

The V and J genes are TRBV5-4 and TRBJ2-2, with D possibly being TRBD1 (5 bases). CDR1 is SGHNT and CDR2 is YYREEE in the germline V gene (reference sequence). V dropped 3 bases and J dropped 0 bases, with 12 bases sitting between them. The length of the CDR3 is 16 residues. The CDR3, as DNA: TGTGCCAGCAGCTCATACAGGAGACCGAACACCGGGGAGCTGTTTTTT. Protein product: CASSSYRRPNTGELFF.

The chain links TRBV7-9 to TRBJ1-1, with D possibly being TRBD1 (5 bases). Trimming shortened V by 1 base and J by 11 bases, and 14 bases separated the two germline ends. Germline V CDR1 and CDR2: SEHNR, FQNEAQ (reference sequence). There are 13 residues in the CDR3. The CDR3, as DNA: TGTGCCAGCAGCTTAGAGGACCCCGGGGGGGCTTTCTTT. It specifies CASSLEDPGGAFF.

The chain joins TRBV4-1 to TRBJ2-5; 9 bases line up with TRBD1. Per germline, CDR1 MGHRA and CDR2 YSYEKL. J lost 5 bases, V lost 0 bases, and 13 bases had no gene match. There are 18 residues in the CDR3. CDR3 bases: TGCGCCAGCAGCCAAGATAAAAAGAGGACAGGGGTCCCGGAGACCCAGTACTTC. Translating it yields CASSQDKKRTGVPETQYF.

The rearrangement uses TRBV7-9 and TRBJ2-1, with 7 bases identical to TRBD1. The CDR3 has 15 residues. J gave up 8 bases and V 5 bases, and 12 bases lay outside the gene matches. Germline V gene data show CDR1 as SEHNR and CDR2 as FQNEAQ (reference sequence). The CDR3 sequence is CASSPRGTVGDEQFF. Here the CDR3 DNA reads TGTGCCAGCAGCCCCAGGGGGACAGTCGGCGATGAGCAGTTCTTC.

This rearrangement joins TRBV7-2 to TRBJ1-2; unclear D gene. This CDR3 region has 11 residues. The germline V gene has CDR1 SGHTA and CDR2 FQGNSA. Trimming removed 0 bases at V and 7 bases at J, with 3 bases between. CDR3 sequence: CASSLASGYTF. CDR3 DNA: TGTGCCAGCAGCTTAGCCTCTGGCTACACCTTC.

The gene calls are TRBV29-1 and TRBJ2-1; 10 bases align to TRBD2. This CDR3 has 12 amino acids. J was trimmed by 3 bases and V by 7 bases; bases with no gene match: 0. Looked up from germline, CDR1 is SQVTM and CDR2 is ANQGSEA. CDR3 sequence (DNA): TGCAGCGGGACTAGCGGCTACAATGAGCAGTTCTTC. Translating it yields CSGTSGYNEQFF.

The gene calls are TRBV6-1 and TRBJ1-1; possible D gene TRBD1, 6 bases. The CDR3 has 15 amino acids. Germline V gene lookup returns CDR1 MNHNS and CDR2 SASEGT. The germline V and J ends were trimmed by 8 bases and 0 bases, with 16 bases remaining between them. CDR3 protein: CASEKDRRVNTEAFF. DNA of the CDR3: TGTGCCAGCGAGAAGGACAGACGGGTGAACACTGAAGCTTTCTTT.

This clone came up a few times. CDR3 bases: TGCACCAGCAGCCAGAGGACTGTCTCCTACGAGCAGTACTTC. Its protein is CTSSQRTVSYEQYF. The chain combines TRBV1 with TRBJ2-7; TRBD2, the table's D call, was not compared with the DNA. TRBV1 is given as a pseudogene. CDR3 length equals 14 residues.

The chain couples TRBV2 to TRBJ2-1; 14 positions agree with TRBD2. In germline, CDR1 is SNHLY, CDR2 FYNNEI. V trimming: 4 bases; J trimming: 0 bases; junction bases outside the gene matches: 5. The CDR3 is 18 residues long. The CDR3 nucleotides are TGTGCCAGCAGTGCGGGACTAGCGGGGGATCTCTCCTACAATGAGCAGTTCTTC. It codes for CASSAGLAGDLSYNEQFF.

The chain couples TRBV19 to TRBJ2-1, with 9 bases lining up with TRBD1. The V segment lost 1 base and the J segment 8 bases; nucleotides outside the gene matches: 6. CDR3 length: 15 residues. CDR1 and CDR2 from the germline V gene are LNHDA and SQIVND (reference sequence). CDR3 in amino acids: CASSIGTGVGYEQFF. CDR3 nucleotides: TGTGCCAGTAGTATAGGGACAGGGGTCGGCTATGAGCAGTTCTTC. Drawing the rest from reference TRBV19 and TRBJ2-1, the complete variable domain is DGGITQSPKYLFRKEGQNVTLSCEQNLNHDAMYWYRQDPGQGLRLIYYSQIVNDFQKGDIAEGYSVSREKKESFPLTVTSAQKNPTAFYLCASSIGTGVGYEQFFGPGTRLTVL.

The J gene is TRBJ2-3, the V gene TRBV19; possible D gene TRBD1, 6 bases. Germline V gene lookup returns CDR1 LNHDA and CDR2 SQIVND (reference sequence). The CDR3 is made up of 17 amino acids. V gave up 6 bases and J gave up 3 bases, with 22 bases separating them. DNA for the CDR3: TGTGCCAGTAGCAAGTTGGGGGCGGCTCTTGTAACAGATACGCAGTATTTT. This encodes CASSKLGAALVTDTQYF.